This T cell receptor (beta chain) was captured in a study of control samples from healthy donors and cancer patients. Clones were read by immunoSEQ multiplex PCR, and TCRdb kept only the in-frame ones, dropping some. This table holds 150,000 to 180,000 clones, over 90% found once. The sequencing input was blood. The sequence was obtained from a man aged 50 to 59 in good health.

CDR3 loop: CASSGLAGTSGRSTDTQYF. The CDR3 DNA sequence: TGCGCCAGCAGTGGGCTAGCCGGGACTAGCGGGAGAAGCACAGATACGCAGTATTTT. This chain uses TRBV10-1 with TRBJ2-3, with TRBD2 matching over 14 bases. Germline CDR1 reads WNHNN; CDR2 reads SYGVQD (reference sequence). The V segment lost 4 bases and the J segment 0 bases; nucleotides outside the gene matches: 9. The CDR3 spans 19 residues.